The T cell receptor (beta chain) under discussion was sequenced for a study of PD-1 blockade in classical Hodgkin lymphoma. Regarding the study as a whole: A reduction in baseline TCR diversity was reportedly seen in newly diagnosed patients relative to healthy donors. Baseline diversity resembling that of newly diagnosed patients was seen in complete responders.

Notes on this clone: No antigen is known for it. Because the CDR3's place on the DNA is in doubt, the DNA is left out and the CDR3 is given as listed by TCRdb.

Clones were sequenced by immunoSEQ multiplex PCR, and TCRdb holds only the in-frame ones, with some missing. The table lists some 100,000 clones, around nine tenths of them singletons. With no exception, relapse followed autologous stem cell transplantation in all patients, and brentuximab vedotin exposure varied. Both ends counted, the CDR3 spans 17 residues. This rearrangement joins TRBV12-2 to TRBJ2-2; TRBD2, the table's D call, was not compared with the DNA. TRBV12-2 is designated a pseudogene. Sequencing was performed on peripheral blood mononuclear cells (PBMCs), taken at baseline. The clonotype comes from a human donor with classical Hodgkin lymphoma. The CDR3 protein is CASRFGRGAGGPGELFF.